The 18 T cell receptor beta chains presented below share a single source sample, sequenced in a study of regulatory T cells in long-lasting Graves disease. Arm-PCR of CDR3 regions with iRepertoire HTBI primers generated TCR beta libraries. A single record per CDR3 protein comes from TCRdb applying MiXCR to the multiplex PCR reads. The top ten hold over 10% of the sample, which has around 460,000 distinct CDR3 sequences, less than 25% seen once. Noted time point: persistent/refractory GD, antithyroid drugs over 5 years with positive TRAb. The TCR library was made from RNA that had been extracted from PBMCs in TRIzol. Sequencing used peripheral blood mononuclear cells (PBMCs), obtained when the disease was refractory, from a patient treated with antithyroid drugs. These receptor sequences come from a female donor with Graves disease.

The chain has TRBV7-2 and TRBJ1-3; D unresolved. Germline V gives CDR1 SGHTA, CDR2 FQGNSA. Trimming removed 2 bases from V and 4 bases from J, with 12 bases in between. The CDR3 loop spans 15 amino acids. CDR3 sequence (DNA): TGTGCCAGCAGCTTAAACCGTCGAACGGGAAACACCATATATTTT. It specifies CASSLNRRTGNTIYF.

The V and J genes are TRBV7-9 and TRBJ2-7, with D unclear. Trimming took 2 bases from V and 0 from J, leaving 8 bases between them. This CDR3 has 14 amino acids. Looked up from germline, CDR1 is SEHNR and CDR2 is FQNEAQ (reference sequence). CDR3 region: CASSLLQSSYEQYF. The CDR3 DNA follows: TGTGCCAGCAGCTTACTACAGAGCTCCTACGAGCAGTACTTC.

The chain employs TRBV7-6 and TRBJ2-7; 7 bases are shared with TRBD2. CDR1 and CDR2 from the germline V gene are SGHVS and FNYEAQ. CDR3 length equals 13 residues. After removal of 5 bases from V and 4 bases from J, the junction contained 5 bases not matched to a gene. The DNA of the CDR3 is TGTGCCAGCAGCCAGACAGCGGGGTACGAGCAGTACTTC. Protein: CASSQTAGYEQYF.

The CDR3 protein is CASSYGGLGQPQHF. CDR3 coding DNA: TGTGCCAGCAGTTATGGGGGGCTAGGTCAGCCCCAGCATTTT. The chain combines TRBV12-3 or TRBV12-4 with TRBJ1-5, with D possibly matching TRBD1 (6 bases). The length of the CDR3 is 14 residues. V was shortened by 4 bases and J by 6 bases, with 13 bases between the two germline ends.

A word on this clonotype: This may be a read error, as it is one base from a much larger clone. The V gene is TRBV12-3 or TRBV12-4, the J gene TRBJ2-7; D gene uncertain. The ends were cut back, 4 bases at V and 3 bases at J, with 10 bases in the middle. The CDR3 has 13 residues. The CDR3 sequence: CASSSSDGYEQYF. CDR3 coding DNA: TGTGCCAGCAGTTCCTCGGACGGCTACGAGCAGTACTTC.

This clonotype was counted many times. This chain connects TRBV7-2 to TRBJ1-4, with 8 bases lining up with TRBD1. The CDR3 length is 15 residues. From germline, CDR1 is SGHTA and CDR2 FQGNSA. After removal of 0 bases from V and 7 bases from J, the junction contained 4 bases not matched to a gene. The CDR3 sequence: CASSLAPGGGEKLFF. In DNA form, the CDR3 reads TGTGCCAGCAGCTTAGCGCCAGGGGGCGGTGAAAAACTGTTTTTT.

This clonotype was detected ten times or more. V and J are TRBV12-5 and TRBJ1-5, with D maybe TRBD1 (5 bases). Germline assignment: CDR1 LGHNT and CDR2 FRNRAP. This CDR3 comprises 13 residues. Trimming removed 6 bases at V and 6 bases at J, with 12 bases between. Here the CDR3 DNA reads TGTGCTAGTGGCTTCGGGGGGAGTCAGCCCCAGCATTTT. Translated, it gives CASGFGGSQPQHF.

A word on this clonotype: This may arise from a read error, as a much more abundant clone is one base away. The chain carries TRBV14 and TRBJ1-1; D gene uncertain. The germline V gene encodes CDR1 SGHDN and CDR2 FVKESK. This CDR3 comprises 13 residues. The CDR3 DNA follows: TGTGCCAGCAGCCAAGACACGCATACTGAAGCTTCCTTT. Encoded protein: CASSQDTHTEASF.

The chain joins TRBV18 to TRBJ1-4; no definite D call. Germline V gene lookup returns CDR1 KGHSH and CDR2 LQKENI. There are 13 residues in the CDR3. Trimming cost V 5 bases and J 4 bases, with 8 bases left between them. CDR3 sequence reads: CASSTGNNEKLFF. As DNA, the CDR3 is TGTGCCAGCTCAACGGGCAATAATGAAAAACTGTTTTTT.

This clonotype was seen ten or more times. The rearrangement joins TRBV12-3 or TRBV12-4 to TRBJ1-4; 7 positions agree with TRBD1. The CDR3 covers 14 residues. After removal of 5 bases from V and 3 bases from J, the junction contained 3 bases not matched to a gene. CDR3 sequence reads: CASSRDSPNEKLFF. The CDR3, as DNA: TGTGCCAGCAGTAGGGACAGCCCTAATGAAAAACTGTTTTTT.

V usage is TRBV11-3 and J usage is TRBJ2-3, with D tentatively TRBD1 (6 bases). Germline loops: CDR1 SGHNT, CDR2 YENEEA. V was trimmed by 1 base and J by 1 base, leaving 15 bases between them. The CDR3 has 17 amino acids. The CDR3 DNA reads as TGTGCCAGCAGCTTAGGGGTTTGGGGGCCTGGCACAGATACGCAGTATTTT. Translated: CASSLGVWGPGTDTQYF.

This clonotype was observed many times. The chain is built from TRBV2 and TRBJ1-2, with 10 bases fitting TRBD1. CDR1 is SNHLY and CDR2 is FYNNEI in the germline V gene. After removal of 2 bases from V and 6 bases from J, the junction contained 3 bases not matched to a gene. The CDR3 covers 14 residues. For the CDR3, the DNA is TGTGCCAGCAGTGAACGGGACAGGGGACATGGCTACACCTTC. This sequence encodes CASSERDRGHGYTF.

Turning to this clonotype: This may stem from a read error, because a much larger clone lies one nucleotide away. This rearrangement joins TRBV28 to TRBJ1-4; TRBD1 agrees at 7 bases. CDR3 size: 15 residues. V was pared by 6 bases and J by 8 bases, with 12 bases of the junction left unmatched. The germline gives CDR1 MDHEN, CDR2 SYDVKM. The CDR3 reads CASRPQLLGGEKLFF. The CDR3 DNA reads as TGTGCCAGCAGGCCCCAATTACTAGGGGGCGAAAAACTGTTTTTT.

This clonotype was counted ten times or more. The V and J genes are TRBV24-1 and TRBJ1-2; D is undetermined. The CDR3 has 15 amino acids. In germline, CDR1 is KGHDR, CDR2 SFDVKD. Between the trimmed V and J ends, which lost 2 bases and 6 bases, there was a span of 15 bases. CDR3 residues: CATSDSPAGRHGYTF. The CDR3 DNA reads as TGTGCCACCAGTGATTCTCCCGCGGGGAGACATGGCTACACCTTC.

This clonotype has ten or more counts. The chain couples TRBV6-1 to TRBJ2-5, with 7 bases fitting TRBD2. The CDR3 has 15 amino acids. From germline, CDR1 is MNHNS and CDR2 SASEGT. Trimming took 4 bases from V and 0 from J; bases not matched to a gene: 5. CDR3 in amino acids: CASSGLAVYQETQYF. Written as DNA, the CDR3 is TGTGCCAGCAGTGGGCTAGCGGTGTACCAAGAGACCCAGTACTTC.

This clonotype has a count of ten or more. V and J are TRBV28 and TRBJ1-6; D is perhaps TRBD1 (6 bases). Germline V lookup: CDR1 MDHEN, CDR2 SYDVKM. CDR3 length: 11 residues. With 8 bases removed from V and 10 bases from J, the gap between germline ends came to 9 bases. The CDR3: CASQGPSPLHF. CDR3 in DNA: TGTGCCAGCCAGGGGCCCTCACCCCTCCACTTT.

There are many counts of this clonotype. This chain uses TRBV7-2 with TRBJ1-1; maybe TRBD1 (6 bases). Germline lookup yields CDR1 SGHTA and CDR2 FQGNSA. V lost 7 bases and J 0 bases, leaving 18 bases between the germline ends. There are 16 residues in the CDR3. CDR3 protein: CASTPARGFMNTEAFF. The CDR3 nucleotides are TGTGCCAGCACCCCCGCCAGGGGTTTCATGAACACTGAAGCTTTCTTT.

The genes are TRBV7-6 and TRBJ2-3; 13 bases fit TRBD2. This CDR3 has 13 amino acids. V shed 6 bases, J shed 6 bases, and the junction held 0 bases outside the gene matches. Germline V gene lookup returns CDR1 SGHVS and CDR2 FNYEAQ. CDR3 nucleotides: TGTGCCAGCAGACTAGCGGGAGGGGATACGCAGTATTTT. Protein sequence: CASRLAGGDTQYF.